The TCR beta chain described here comes from a study of cytomegalovirus exposure and HLA in healthy donors. Study-level background: Both the roughly 120 validation repertoires and the approximately 620 first-cohort repertoires used the same platform, as reported by a later analysis.

General study results and limits: Rare TCR sequences dominated, though some public TCRs recurred in many donors. The study flagged some 170 TCR beta chains as cytomegalovirus-associated.

Generated by immunoSEQ multiplex PCR, the TCRdb table keeps only in-frame clones and is missing some. This sample has about 280,000 clones, with 65% to 90% found just once. Looked up from germline, CDR1 is MNHEY and CDR2 is SMNVEV (reference sequence). V lost 5 bases and J lost 10; bases outside the gene matches: 9. The CDR3 contains 15 residues. Worth noting for this clone: No antigen is known for it.

The approximately 120-subject validation cohort, separate from the approximately 630-subject first cohort, included the donors. The receptor comes from a woman aged 18-29 years in good health and CMV-seronegative. The material sequenced was PBMCs. The rearrangement uses TRBV27 and TRBJ2-1, with TRBD2 identical over 12 bases. CDR3 in amino acids: CASSGRLAGEGEQFF. The CDR3 DNA sequence: TGTGCCAGCAGTGGGCGACTAGCGGGAGAGGGGGAGCAGTTCTTC.